One sample yielded the 11 T cell receptor beta chains listed below, sequenced in a study of radiotherapy plus CTLA-4 blockade in lung cancer. The method was immunoSEQ multiplex PCR; TCRdb's version includes in-frame clones alone and lacks a portion of them. The table records over 85,000 clones, around 79% of them present only once. The input for sequencing was peripheral blood, taken from a patient treated with radiotherapy plus ipilimumab. The receptors stem from a human donor with non-small cell lung cancer who had a partial response to radiotherapy plus ipilimumab. Some clones in this sample may be carry-over from other donors' samples.

The rearrangement links TRBV6-5 to TRBJ1-2; TRBD1 might be the D (5 bases). Germline-derived CDR1 and CDR2 are MNHEY and SVGAGI. With 2 bases removed from V and 5 bases from J, the gap between germline ends came to 9 bases. The CDR3 extends over 13 amino acids. CDR3 loop: CASSYDREYGYTF. CDR3 DNA sequence: TGTGCCAGCAGTTACGACAGAGAGTATGGCTACACCTTC.

This chain joins TRBV5-8 and TRBJ2-1; the match to TRBD1 covers 10 bases. The CDR3 runs 16 residues. Germline assignment: CDR1 SGHTS and CDR2 YDEGEE. V trimming: 6 bases; J trimming: 2 bases; junction bases outside the gene matches: 8. The CDR3 nucleotides are TGTGCCAGCACCCAATTGGGGACAGGGGCCTACAATGAGCAGTTCTTC. As protein: CASTQLGTGAYNEQFF.

The chain employs TRBV11-2 and TRBJ2-1; 8 nucleotides agree with TRBD2. V lost 1 base, J lost 7 bases, and 3 bases stayed unmatched. The CDR3 extends over 14 amino acids. Germline assignment: CDR1 SGHAT and CDR2 FQNNGV. The CDR3 sequence is CASSLGGGRNEQFF. CDR3 nucleotide sequence: TGTGCCAGCAGCTTAGGCGGGGGGAGGAATGAGCAGTTCTTC.

Worth noting for this clone: Relative to the germline gene, one junction end is altered; a read error may explain this. The CDR3 DNA reads TGTGCCAGCTCCCCACAAGGGCGGGCAGATACGCAGTATTTT. Residues: CASSPQGRADTQYF. The chain couples TRBV18 to TRBJ2-3; the D gene is possibly TRBD2 (5 bases). CDR1 KGHSH and CDR2 LQKENI come from the germline V gene. The length of the CDR3 is 14 residues.

V usage is TRBV6-5 and J usage is TRBJ2-1; TRBD1 matches 7 bases. The germline V gene has CDR1 MNHEY and CDR2 SVGAGI. This CDR3 comprises 12 residues. V dropped 3 bases and J dropped 10; count of bases not matched to a gene: 3. CDR3 DNA sequence: TGTGCCAGCAGTTATACGACAGGGGAGCAGTTCTTC. Protein product: CASSYTTGEQFF.

The chain combines TRBV18 with TRBJ2-3; tentatively, D is TRBD2 (6 bases). Germline CDR1 and CDR2: KGHSH and LQKENI. The ends were cut back, 2 bases at V and 1 base at J, with 16 bases in the middle. The CDR3 has 17 amino acids. CDR3 sequence reads: CASSPSGLRGGTDTQYF. The DNA for the CDR3 is TGTGCCAGCTCACCATCGGGTTTGCGGGGCGGCACAGATACGCAGTATTTT.

The chain carries TRBV18 and TRBJ2-7; D ambiguous. The CDR3 covers 13 residues. CDR1 is KGHSH, CDR2 LQKENI, per germline. Trimming pared 5 bases from V and 2 bases from J, leaving 10 bases between. In DNA form, the CDR3 reads TGTGCCAGCTCAAAAGGCAGCGCCTACGAGCAGTACTTC. Its protein product is CASSKGSAYEQYF.

V gene TRBV2 combines with J gene TRBJ1-1; weak D call: TRBD1 (6 bases). Germline assignment: CDR1 SNHLY and CDR2 FYNNEI. V was trimmed by 7 bases and J by 0 bases, leaving 15 bases between them. CDR3 length: 15 residues. The CDR3 DNA follows: TGTGCCAGCACCCGCAGGGGATGGATGAACACTGAAGCTTTCTTT. Its protein product is CASTRRGWMNTEAFF. The full variable domain, its missing parts supplied by reference TRBV2 and TRBJ1-1, is EPEVTQTPSHQVTQMGQEVILRCVPISNHLYFYWYRQILGQKVEFLVSFYNNEISEKSEIFDDQFSVERPDGSNFTLKIRSTKLEDSAMYFCASTRRGWMNTEAFFGQGTRLTVV.

J is TRBJ2-1 and V is TRBV19; 9 nucleotides line up with TRBD1. Germline CDR1 LNHDA, CDR2 SQIVND (reference sequence). The V and J ends lost 0 bases and 9 bases, in that order; junction bases with no gene match: 3. The CDR3 sequence is 14 residues long. CDR3 loop: CASSIDRDRAEQFF. In nucleotides, the CDR3 is TGTGCCAGTAGTATAGATCGGGACAGGGCTGAGCAGTTCTTC.

The chain uses TRBV11-3 and TRBJ2-5; D not certain. CDR3 size: 18 residues. The germline V gene has CDR1 SGHNT and CDR2 YENEEA. Trimming removed 1 base from V and 2 bases from J, with 20 bases in between. The DNA for the CDR3 is TGTGCCAGCAGCTTAGGCCTAGTTGGCATCCCCGAGCAAGAGACCCAGTACTTC. It is translated as CASSLGLVGIPEQETQYF.

The V call is TRBV11-2, the J call TRBJ2-3, with D tentatively TRBD2 (5 bases). Trimming stripped 5 bases from V and 6 bases from J, with 21 bases between. Germline-derived CDR1 and CDR2 are SGHAT and FQNNGV. The CDR3 is 16 residues long. This chain's CDR3 is CASSRNVRAGLDTQYF. The CDR3 region has the DNA TGTGCCAGCAGCAGGAATGTTCGCGCGGGCCTGGATACGCAGTATTTT.